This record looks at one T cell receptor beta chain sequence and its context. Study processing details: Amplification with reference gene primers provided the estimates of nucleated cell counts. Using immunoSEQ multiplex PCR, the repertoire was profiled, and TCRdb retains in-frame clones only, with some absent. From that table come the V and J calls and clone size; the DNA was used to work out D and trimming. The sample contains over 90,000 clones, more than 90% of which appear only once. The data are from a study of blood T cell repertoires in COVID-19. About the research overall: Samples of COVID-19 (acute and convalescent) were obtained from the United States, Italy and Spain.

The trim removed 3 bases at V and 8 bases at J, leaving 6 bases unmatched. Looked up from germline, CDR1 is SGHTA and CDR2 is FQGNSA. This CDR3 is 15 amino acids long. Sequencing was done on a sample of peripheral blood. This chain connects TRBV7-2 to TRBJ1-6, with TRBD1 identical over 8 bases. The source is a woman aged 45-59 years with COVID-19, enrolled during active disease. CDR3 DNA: TGTGCCAGCAGCTTGCAGGGGGCCGGGGATTCACCCCTCCACTTT. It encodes CASSLQGAGDSPLHF.